The clone carrying this T cell receptor (beta chain) showed up just a few times. What it recognizes is unknown. All donors comprised healthy Caucasians. This specimen comes from a study of identical twins. Study results and limitations: Fewer insertions were carried by abundant cord blood beta clonotypes, but none was seen in memory repertoires.

Trimming removed 6 bases at V and 3 bases at J, with 18 bases between. The CDR3 sequence is 15 residues long. Germline assignment: CDR1 LNHDA and CDR2 SQIVND (reference sequence). With template switching, a universal primer site was added, and the cDNA carried unique molecular identifiers. Each CDR3 protein is one row after TCRdb ran MiXCR on the 5' RACE reads. Among 210,000 or so distinct CDR3 sequences listed, 6% to 9% were seen once. A further study also used this sample, focusing on yellow fever vaccine responses in identical twins.

The sequenced sample was memory (CD45RO+) T cells sorted from blood. The V gene is TRBV19, the J gene TRBJ2-7; D may be TRBD2 (7 bases). The receptor's source is a woman between 18 and 29 years old in good health. CDR3 sequence reads: CASSAGAGELYEQYF. CDR3 sequence (DNA): TGTGCCAGTAGCGCGGGGGCGGGAGAGCTCTACGAGCAGTACTTC. Full variable domain (rest looked up from reference TRBV19 and TRBJ2-7): DGGITQSPKYLFRKEGQNVTLSCEQNLNHDAMYWYRQDPGQGLRLIYYSQIVNDFQKGDIAEGYSVSREKKESFPLTVTSAQKNPTAFYLCASSAGAGELYEQYFGPGTRLTVT.